The 30 T cell receptor beta chains given below trace back to one sample, sequenced in a study of T cell responses to AZD1222 COVID-19 vaccine. TCRdb's copy holds only in-frame clones and misses some; the assay was immunoSEQ multiplex PCR. The sample shows about 190,000 clones, 85% to 95% of them seen only once. Here the sequenced sample was peripheral blood, taken on day 0 of AZD1222 vaccination. All receptors derive from an adult in good health.

The chain recombines TRBV7-3 with TRBJ1-6; TRBD1 matches 7 bases. The germline CDR1 and CDR2 sequences are SGHTA and FQGTGA. J was trimmed by 0 bases and V by 4 bases; bases with no gene match: 0. CDR3 length equals 15 residues. CDR3 bases: TGTGCCAGCAGCTGGGACAGCTCCTATAATTCACCCCTCCACTTT. Protein sequence: CASSWDSSYNSPLHF.

The chain is built from TRBV3-1 (or the pseudogene TRBV3-2) and TRBJ2-7, with 7 bases matching TRBD2. Germline-derived CDR1 and CDR2 are LGHDT and YNNKEL (reference sequence). The CDR3 spans 12 residues. V shed 8 bases, J shed 7 bases, and the junction held 8 bases outside the gene matches. CDR3 coding DNA: TGTGCCAGCGCATCCGGGGGGTGGGAGCAGTACTTC. It is translated as CASASGGWEQYF.

The chain links TRBV20-1 to TRBJ2-7, with TRBD2 identical over 7 bases. The CDR3 loop spans 14 amino acids. CDR1 is DFQATT and CDR2 is SNEGSKA in the germline V gene (reference sequence). The trim removed 3 bases at V and 5 bases at J, leaving 10 bases unmatched. CDR3 sequence (DNA): TGCAGTGCTAGTAACACAGCGGGGTCCCACGAGCAGTACTTC. As protein: CSASNTAGSHEQYF.

The chain is built from TRBV11-2 and TRBJ2-1, with 8 bases lining up with TRBD2. The V gene end was trimmed by 3 bases and the J gene end by 3 bases; junction bases not matched to a gene: 1. In germline, CDR1 is SGHAT, CDR2 FQNNGV. This CDR3 is 14 amino acids long. The CDR3 DNA reads as TGTGCCAGCAGCTTTAGCGGGGACTACAATGAGCAGTTCTTC. It yields the protein CASSFSGDYNEQFF.

The chain couples TRBV19 to TRBJ2-7; 8 nucleotides agree with TRBD2. Germline trimming cut 3 bases from V and 5 bases from J; bases unmatched to any gene: 9. CDR3 size: 15 residues. From germline, CDR1 is LNHDA and CDR2 SQIVND (reference sequence). CDR3 coding DNA: TGTGCCAGTAGTATTTGGTCCGGGGGGGCCCACGAGCAGTACTTC. It translates to CASSIWSGGAHEQYF.

This clone was seen a handful of times. The chain links TRBV7-8 to TRBJ1-4; D might be TRBD1 (6 bases). There are 15 residues in the CDR3. Trimming cost V 5 bases and J 4 bases, with 14 bases left between them. The germline V gene encodes CDR1 SGHVS and CDR2 FQNEAQ. The CDR3 region is CASSPGPGVNEKLFF. CDR3 bases: TGTGCCAGCAGCCCCGGCCCAGGGGTTAATGAAAAACTGTTTTTT.

This chain connects TRBV5-4 to TRBJ2-3; D gene unclear. Between the trimmed V and J ends, which lost 0 bases and 3 bases, there was a span of 14 bases. Germline V CDR1 and CDR2: SGHNT, YYREEE (reference sequence). The CDR3 contains 16 residues. The CDR3 DNA sequence: TGTGCCAGCAGCTTGGTTTTGACCGGGTTTACAGATACGCAGTATTTT. This sequence encodes CASSLVLTGFTDTQYF.

The chain couples TRBV7-2 to TRBJ2-5; perhaps TRBD1 as D (5 bases). Trimming removed 7 bases from V and 4 bases from J, with 10 bases in between. Germline lookup yields CDR1 SGHTA and CDR2 FQGNSA. This CDR3 contains 12 residues. CDR3 sequence (DNA): TGTGCCAGCACCGGTAGGGGAGAGACCCAGTACTTC. Its translation: CASTGRGETQYF.

The count of this clone is one. CDR3 sequence: CASTVQEGYTF. CDR3 coding DNA: TGTGCCAGCACAGTTCAGGAGGGCTACACCTTC. The V call is TRBV2, the J call TRBJ1-2; D gene ambiguous. Germline V lookup: CDR1 SNHLY, CDR2 FYNNEI. Trimming stripped 7 bases from V and 8 bases from J, with 11 bases between. This CDR3 region has 11 residues.

This clone was seen a single time. This chain joins TRBV20-1 and TRBJ1-2; D remains ambiguous. The length of the CDR3 is 14 residues. Per germline, CDR1 DFQATT and CDR2 SNEGSKA (reference sequence). The V gene lost 3 bases and the J gene lost 0 bases, with 11 bases spanning the gap. CDR3 DNA: TGCAGTGCTAGTTCACTGATTTCTAACTATGGCTACACCTTC. Its protein is CSASSLISNYGYTF.

V gene TRBV5-1 combines with J gene TRBJ2-5, with 8 nucleotides matching TRBD1. The V segment lost 2 bases and the J segment 4 bases; nucleotides outside the gene matches: 4. This CDR3 comprises 14 residues. Germline values: CDR1 SGHRS, CDR2 YFSETQ. DNA of the CDR3: TGCGCCAGCAGCTTCGGACAGGGAGGAGAGACCCAGTACTTC. Its protein is CASSFGQGGETQYF.

A remark on this clone: Other nucleotide sequences from this sample produce the same CDR3. The chain joins TRBV18 to TRBJ1-5; no definite D call. The CDR3 totals 14 residues. Germline lookup yields CDR1 KGHSH and CDR2 LQKENI. V was trimmed by 2 bases and J by 0 bases, leaving 5 bases between them. This chain's CDR3 is CASSPGGSNQPQHF. The CDR3 DNA is TGTGCCAGCTCACCAGGCGGTAGCAATCAGCCCCAGCATTTT.

The chain employs TRBV27 and TRBJ2-4; TRBD2 aligns across 13 bases. Trimming at V came to 6 bases and at J to 9 bases, leaving 8 bases not matched to a gene. The CDR3 consists of 15 residues. Germline V gene lookup returns CDR1 MNHEY and CDR2 SMNVEV (reference sequence). CDR3 DNA: TGTGCCAGCAGATCAACTAGCGGGGGGGCCGGCATTCAGTACTTC. Encoded protein: CASRSTSGGAGIQYF.

The J gene is TRBJ2-1, the V gene TRBV9; TRBD1 aligns across 12 bases. This CDR3 is built from 13 residues. Germline CDR1 SGDLS, CDR2 YYNGEE. Trimming removed 6 bases from V and 8 bases from J; junction bases left unmatched: 3. CDR3 region: CASTGTGGYEQFF. As DNA, the CDR3 is TGTGCCAGCACCGGGACAGGGGGCTATGAGCAGTTCTTC.

The V and J genes are TRBV6-5 and TRBJ2-3; 7 nucleotides align to TRBD2. CDR1 and CDR2 from the germline V gene are MNHEY and SVGAGI. Trimming at V came to 6 bases and at J to 6 bases, leaving 12 bases not matched to a gene. This CDR3 is 15 amino acids long. The CDR3 reads CASRGEGYPGDTQYF. The DNA of the CDR3 is TGTGCCAGCAGGGGGGAGGGGTACCCCGGGGATACGCAGTATTTT.

This chain joins TRBV29-1 and TRBJ1-5; a possible D gene is TRBD1 (5 bases). The V end was cut by 4 bases, the J end by 7 bases, with 8 bases between. This CDR3 comprises 11 residues. Germline CDR1 is SQVTM and CDR2 is ANQGSEA. The CDR3, as DNA: TGCAGCGTTGGAGACAGACAGCCCCAGCATTTT. Translating it yields CSVGDRQPQHF.

The V gene is TRBV27, the J gene TRBJ1-2; D remains ambiguous. Trimming took off 3 bases at V and 5 bases at J, with 16 bases between the two ends. The CDR3 contains 15 residues. Germline values: CDR1 MNHEY, CDR2 SMNVEV (reference sequence). CDR3 in amino acids: CASSFLTEVFYGYTF. CDR3 DNA sequence: TGTGCCAGCAGTTTTCTGACGGAGGTGTTTTATGGCTACACCTTC.

This clone was counted a few times. This chain joins TRBV7-9 and TRBJ2-5; a weak D match, TRBD2 (5 bases). In germline, CDR1 is SEHNR, CDR2 FQNEAQ (reference sequence). V was trimmed by 10 bases and J by 5 bases, leaving 23 bases between them. The CDR3 has 15 amino acids. CDR3 nucleotide sequence: TGTGCCACCTCCTATAGTTCGGGAAGAGGGGAGACCCAGTACTTC. It codes for CATSYSSGRGETQYF.

This chain links TRBV2 with TRBJ1-5; maybe TRBD1 (5 bases). CDR1 is SNHLY and CDR2 is FYNNEI in the germline V gene. The V gene lost 6 bases and the J gene lost 0 bases, with 9 bases spanning the gap. This CDR3 is built from 14 residues. The CDR3 region has the DNA TGTGCCAGCAGCTCGGGGGTTAGCAATCAGCCCCAGCATTTT. It specifies CASSSGVSNQPQHF.

The rearrangement links TRBV25-1 to TRBJ1-5; possible D gene TRBD1, 6 bases. V lost 4 bases, J lost 7 bases, and 17 bases lay in between. Germline V gene sequence: CDR1 MGHDK, CDR2 SYGVNS. The CDR3 totals 15 residues. The CDR3 region has the DNA TGTGCCAGCAGTGGGGTAGGGGGGTATCAGCAGCCCCAGCATTTT. This sequence encodes CASSGVGGYQQPQHF.

The rearrangement joins TRBV5-1 to TRBJ2-1; 8 bases fit TRBD1. Germline values: CDR1 SGHRS, CDR2 YFSETQ. CDR3 length: 16 residues. V was clipped by 3 bases and J by 1 base; unmatched bases: 6. CDR3 sequence (DNA): TGCGCCAGCAGCTCAGTGGGGACAGGATCCTACAATGAGCAGTTCTTC. It yields the protein CASSSVGTGSYNEQFF.

CDR3 sequence reads: CASSEASRQTLQETQYF. Written as DNA, the CDR3 is TGTGCCAGCAGTGAAGCATCCAGACAGACCTTGCAAGAGACCCAGTACTTC. The chain is built from TRBV6-1 and TRBJ2-5, with D maybe TRBD1 (5 bases). The V and J ends lost 0 bases and 2 bases respectively, with 16 bases between them. Germline values: CDR1 MNHNS, CDR2 SASEGT. This CDR3 is built from 17 residues.

V gene TRBV4-1 combines with J gene TRBJ1-2; D is uncertain. The CDR3 runs 13 residues. Germline loops: CDR1 MGHRA, CDR2 YSYEKL. The V gene lost 3 bases and the J gene lost 7 bases, with 12 bases spanning the gap. CDR3 residues: CASSQGPAAGYTF. For the CDR3, the DNA is TGCGCCAGCAGCCAGGGCCCAGCAGCTGGCTACACCTTC.

The V gene is TRBV12-3 or TRBV12-4, the J gene TRBJ2-7; D is possibly TRBD1 (6 bases). The CDR3 covers 13 residues. V was clipped by 4 bases and J by 5 bases, with 12 bases between them. The CDR3 DNA reads as TGTGCCAGCAGTTGGAGACAGGTCCACGAGCAGTACTTC. This sequence encodes CASSWRQVHEQYF.

DNA of the CDR3: TGCGCCAGCAGCCAAGATCTCGCCCAGGGGGCCTACGAGCAGTACTTC. Translation gives CASSQDLAQGAYEQYF. The V gene is TRBV4-3, the J gene TRBJ2-7, with 7 bases aligning to TRBD1. Germline CDR1 is LGHNA and CDR2 is YSLEER. The CDR3 totals 16 residues. With V trimmed by 0 bases and J by 2 bases, 7 bases remained unmatched.

The chain combines TRBV30 with TRBJ1-2; 7 bases are a match to TRBD1. Germline CDR1 is GTSNPN and CDR2 is SVGIG (reference sequence). V was pared by 2 bases and J by 2 bases, with 2 bases of the junction left unmatched. The CDR3 runs 13 residues. The CDR3 DNA is TGTGCCTGGAGTAGGGGGCCCAACTATGGCTACACCTTC. Amino acid sequence: CAWSRGPNYGYTF.

The rearrangement links TRBV7-9 to TRBJ1-1; no firm D call. CDR1 and CDR2 from the germline V gene are SEHNR and FQNEAQ (reference sequence). This CDR3 comprises 12 residues. V was clipped by 8 bases and J by 3 bases, with 10 bases between them. The CDR3 sequence is CASRPIDTEAFF. In DNA, the CDR3 is TGTGCCAGCCGGCCTATCGACACTGAAGCTTTCTTT.

This clone has just one count. This sequence joins TRBV9 and TRBJ2-1; 8 nucleotides match TRBD2. V lost 4 bases to trimming and J lost 7 bases; unmatched junction nucleotides: 4. The CDR3 covers 13 residues. Germline-derived CDR1 and CDR2 are SGDLS and YYNGEE. This chain's CDR3 is CASSSRGGNEQFF. In DNA form, the CDR3 reads TGTGCCAGCAGCTCCCGGGGGGGGAATGAGCAGTTCTTC.

This chain links TRBV6-6 with TRBJ1-4, with TRBD1 matching over 9 bases. The V and J ends lost 6 bases and 8 bases, in that order; junction bases with no gene match: 10. The CDR3 sequence is 15 residues long. Per the germline V gene, CDR1 is MNHNY and CDR2 is SVGAGI (reference sequence). CDR3 residues: CASSIRQGGVEKLFF. CDR3 DNA: TGTGCCAGCAGCATTCGACAGGGGGGGGTGGAAAAACTGTTTTTT.

This clone was recorded once. The chain couples TRBV28 to TRBJ1-5; D is unclear. Germline loops: CDR1 MDHEN, CDR2 SYDVKM. The CDR3 has 13 residues. The germline V and J ends were trimmed by 3 bases and 7 bases, with 10 bases remaining between them. CDR3 bases: TGTGCCAGCAGTTTGGGAGGTACGCAGCCCCAGCATTTT. It translates to CASSLGGTQPQHF.